What follows are 5 T cell receptor beta chains derived from one specimen sequenced in a study of tumor and adjacent non-tumor tissue in lung cancer. No cell sorting was done before RNA was extracted from the tissue. Distant lung tissue was collected more than 3 cm away from the tumor edge. TCRbeta libraries were built with three rounds of nested PCR, modified from ARM-PCR. In TCRdb, the multiplex PCR reads were re-called with MiXCR into one record per CDR3 protein. The data show 50,000 to 60,000 distinct CDR3 sequences, 74% seen once. The sequenced sample consisted of distant non-tumor lung tissue. These receptors were collected from an older woman with non-small cell lung cancer.

A note on this clonotype: A much bigger clone sits one base away, suggesting this may be a read error. This chain joins TRBV7-9 and TRBJ2-5, with TRBD1 matching over 10 bases. The CDR3 consists of 16 residues. Germline lookup yields CDR1 SEHNR and CDR2 FQNEAQ (reference sequence). Here the CDR3 DNA reads TGTGCCAGCAGCTTAGGACAGGGGGCTGGGGAAGAGAACCAGTACTTC. Residues: CASSLGQGAGEENQYF.

This clonotype has more than one count but fewer than ten. The CDR3 region has the DNA TGTGCCAGCAGCCAAGATTATGCTAGCGGGGGGGCTACCTACGAGCAGTACTTC. It translates to CASSQDYASGGATYEQYF. V gene TRBV4-2 combines with J gene TRBJ2-7; 12 bases line up with TRBD2. There are 18 residues in the CDR3. The germline CDR1 and CDR2 sequences are LGHNA and YNFKEQ. Germline trimming cut 0 bases from V and 2 bases from J; bases unmatched to any gene: 8.

Comment on this clonotype: Its ends do not fully match the called genes, so a read error is possible. The chain is built from TRBV4-3 and TRBJ2-1; D is undetermined. Per the germline V gene, CDR1 is LGHNA and CDR2 is YSLEER. The CDR3 loop spans 13 amino acids. The chain's CDR3 is CASSPEWWDEKFF. The CDR3 DNA is TGCGCCAGCAGCCCTGAATGGTGGGATGAGAAGTTCTTC.

Concerning this clonotype itself: Since no conserved phenylalanine or tryptophan closes the CDR3, a read error is the likely cause. Because the CDR3's place on the DNA is in doubt, the DNA is left out and the CDR3 is given as listed by TCRdb. V is TRBV7-8 and J is TRBJ2-1; whether TRBD1, the table's D call, matches the DNA was not checked. From germline, CDR1 is SGHVS and CDR2 FQNEAQ. The CDR3 is made up of 13 amino acids, end residues included. CDR3 amino acids: CASSFYRDNEQFL.

The chain combines TRBV11-2 with TRBJ2-3, with a weak D call TRBD2 (6 bases). The CDR3 spans 15 residues. V shed 3 bases and J shed 7 bases, with 17 bases lying between them. CDR1 is SGHAT and CDR2 is FQNNGV in the germline V gene. CDR3 protein: CASSFGSGTQYTQYF. The CDR3 DNA follows: TGTGCCAGCAGCTTCGGGTCAGGGACTCAATATACGCAGTATTTT.